These 8 T cell receptor beta chains share one sample of origin, sequenced in a study of T cell responses to AZD1222 COVID-19 vaccine. Some clones are missing from TCRdb's copy, which holds only in-frame ones; the method was immunoSEQ multiplex PCR. The data hold 150,000 to 160,000 clones, with about 88% observed a single time. Specimen: peripheral blood, collected after recovery from COVID-19. These receptors came from an adult who had recovered from COVID-19.

V gene TRBV5-4 combines with J gene TRBJ1-3, with D possibly TRBD1 on 6 matching bases. CDR3 length equals 16 residues. Germline V gene data show CDR1 as SGHNT and CDR2 as YYREEE (reference sequence). Trimming removed 5 bases from V and 0 bases from J, with 15 bases in between. CDR3 sequence: CASSSGAPSSGNTIYF. The DNA of the CDR3 is TGTGCCAGCAGTTCAGGGGCCCCGAGCTCTGGAAACACCATATATTTT.

The V and J genes are TRBV2 and TRBJ2-7; D is perhaps TRBD2 (7 bases). Germline CDR1 is SNHLY and CDR2 is FYNNEI. The V end lost 7 bases, the J end lost 3 bases, and 16 bases lay between the germline ends. The CDR3 is made up of 14 amino acids. The CDR3 loop is CASKSQGGSYEQYF. The CDR3 DNA follows: TGTGCCAGCAAATCACAGGGAGGGAGCTACGAGCAGTACTTC.

The chain has TRBV19 and TRBJ2-7, with D maybe TRBD2 (5 bases). The CDR3 loop spans 16 amino acids. The V gene's germline CDR1 is LNHDA and CDR2 SQIVND (reference sequence). Trimming removed 8 bases at V and 3 bases at J, with 23 bases between. In DNA form, the CDR3 reads TGTGCCAGTCCGTGTGTCGGGATAGCCGTGAACTACGAGCAGTACTTC. This codes for CASPCVGIAVNYEQYF.

This sequence joins TRBV10-3 and TRBJ2-1; D is possibly TRBD2 (9 bases). V lost 8 bases to trimming and J lost 2 bases, with 25 bases between them. This CDR3 spans 18 amino acids. Germline loops: CDR1 ENHRY, CDR2 SYGVKD. CDR3 in amino acids: CAIAGQGLAGTAYNEQFF. The CDR3 region has the DNA TGTGCCATCGCCGGACAGGGCCTAGCGGGAACAGCCTACAATGAGCAGTTCTTC.

The chain links TRBV21-1 to TRBJ2-3; the table's D call, TRBD2, was not checked against the DNA. TRBV21-1 is a recognized pseudogene. This CDR3 region has 16 residues. The CDR3 nucleotides read TGTGCCAGCAGCCCCAGGACTAGCGGGGGCACAGATACGCAGTATTTT. Translating gives CASSPRTSGGTDTQYF.

V and J are TRBV29-1 and TRBJ1-2; unclear D gene. The CDR3 spans 12 residues. The V end lost 7 bases, the J end lost 1 base, and 10 bases lay between the germline ends. Germline V CDR1 and CDR2: SQVTM, ANQGSEA. CDR3 loop: CSAWASNYGYTF. The CDR3 bases are TGCAGCGCCTGGGCGAGTAACTATGGCTACACCTTC.

The chain has TRBV7-8 and TRBJ1-3; D might be TRBD1 (5 bases). The CDR3 length is 15 residues. Germline lookup yields CDR1 SGHVS and CDR2 FQNEAQ. V lost 5 bases to trimming and J lost 0 bases, with 11 bases between them. The CDR3 spells CASSPPGGSGNTIYF. DNA for the CDR3: TGTGCCAGCAGCCCGCCGGGGGGCTCTGGAAACACCATATATTTT.

This chain joins TRBV9 and TRBJ2-1; tentatively, D is TRBD2 (5 bases). The V and J ends lost 7 bases and 4 bases respectively, with 6 bases between them. This CDR3 comprises 11 residues. The germline V gene encodes CDR1 SGDLS and CDR2 YYNGEE. The CDR3 protein is CASGGYNEQFF. The CDR3 nucleotides are TGTGCCAGCGGCGGGTACAATGAGCAGTTCTTC.